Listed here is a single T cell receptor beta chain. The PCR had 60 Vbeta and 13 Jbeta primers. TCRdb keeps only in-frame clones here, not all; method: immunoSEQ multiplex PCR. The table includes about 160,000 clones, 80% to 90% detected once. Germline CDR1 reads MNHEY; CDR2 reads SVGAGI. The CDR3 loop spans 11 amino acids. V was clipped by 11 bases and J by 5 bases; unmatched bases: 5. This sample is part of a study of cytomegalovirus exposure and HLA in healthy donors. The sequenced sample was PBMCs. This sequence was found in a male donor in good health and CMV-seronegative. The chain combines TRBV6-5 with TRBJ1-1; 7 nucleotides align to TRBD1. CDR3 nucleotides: TGTGCCGCCCAGGGGGAGACTGAAGCTTTCTTT. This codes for CAAQGETEAFF.